The present entry profiles one TCR beta chain with its context. The source of the sample is a study of patients and donors after allogeneic stem cell transplantation. With V trimmed by 4 bases and J by 9 bases, 7 bases remained unmatched. The CDR3 totals 13 residues. The germline gives CDR1 SGHAT, CDR2 FQDESV (reference sequence). MiXCR, run by TCRdb on the RT-PCR reads, gives a single entry per CDR3 protein. This sample has 25,000 to 30,000 distinct CDR3 sequences, with roughly 8% found just once. Input material: blood, either unsorted or a sorted T cell fraction (not recorded which). This TCR was recovered from a human donor who was either an allogeneic HSCT recipient or a stem cell or donor lymphocyte infusion donor (not recorded which). It is not recorded whose cells these are; they may come from a transplant donor. The J gene is TRBJ1-2, the V gene TRBV11-1; 8 nucleotides line up with TRBD1. CDR3 DNA sequence: TGTGCCAGCAGCTCGGGACAGGCAGCGCGCTACACCTTC. Translation: CASSSGQAARYTF.